A single sample gave rise to the 7 T cell receptor beta chains below, sequenced in a study of blood T cell repertoires in COVID-19. Only in-frame clones appear in the TCRdb table, and some are missing; sequencing was by immunoSEQ multiplex PCR. The data contain a few hundred thousand clones, about 83% of them singletons. Source material: peripheral blood. The receptors were sampled from a middle-aged woman who had recovered from COVID-19.

V is TRBV6-5 and J is TRBJ1-1, with D tentatively TRBD1 (6 bases). Between the trimmed V and J ends, which lost 6 bases and 4 bases, there was a span of 12 bases. CDR1 and CDR2 from the germline V gene are MNHEY and SVGAGI. CDR3 length equals 13 residues. CDR3 residues: CASSFDRSTEAFF. The CDR3, as DNA: TGTGCCAGCAGCTTCGACAGGTCCACTGAAGCTTTCTTT.

The CDR3 spells CASSLGQSFDEQYF. CDR3 coding DNA: TGCGCCAGCAGCTTGGGACAGAGTTTTGACGAGCAGTACTTC. The V gene is TRBV5-1, the J gene TRBJ2-7, with D perhaps matching TRBD1 (5 bases). V was trimmed by 0 bases and J by 5 bases, leaving 12 bases between them. The CDR3 is 14 residues long. CDR1 and CDR2 from the germline V gene are SGHRS and YFSETQ. Drawing the rest from reference TRBV5-1 and TRBJ2-7, the complete variable domain is KAGVTQTPRYLIKTRGQQVTLSCSPISGHRSVSWYQQTPGQGLQFLFEYFSETQRNKGNFPGRFSGRQFSNSRSEMNVSTLELGDSALYLCASSLGQSFDEQYFGPGTRLTVT.

The V call is TRBV12-3 or TRBV12-4, the J call TRBJ2-7; no definite D call. The CDR3 length is 11 residues. Trimming took 5 bases from V and 7 from J, leaving 9 bases between them. This CDR3 reads CASSLMREQYF. The CDR3 DNA reads as TGTGCCAGCAGTCTCATGCGGGAGCAGTACTTC.

This chain links TRBV7-9 with TRBJ1-1; D perhaps matches TRBD1 (6 bases). This CDR3 contains 14 residues. The germline V gene has CDR1 SEHNR and CDR2 FQNEAQ (reference sequence). Trimming took off 6 bases at V and 0 bases at J, with 11 bases between the two ends. The DNA of the CDR3 is TGTGCCAGCAGTCCAACAGGGATGAACACTGAAGCTTTCTTT. It is translated as CASSPTGMNTEAFF.

This clone was found many times. Distinct nucleotide sequences in the sample also encode this CDR3. The J gene is TRBJ2-3, the V gene TRBV3-1 (or the pseudogene TRBV3-2); 9 bases align to TRBD2. J gave up 0 bases and V 4 bases, and 2 bases lay outside the gene matches. CDR3 size: 15 residues. Per the germline V gene, CDR1 is LGHDT and CDR2 is YNNKEL (reference sequence). The CDR3 DNA follows: TGTGCCAGCAGCCCCACTAGCGGGAGCACAGATACGCAGTATTTT. It codes for CASSPTSGSTDTQYF.

Details on this clone: A read error may account for a junction end that differs from germline. J is TRBJ1-1 and V is TRBV5-1; 10 bases match TRBD1. Germline CDR1 reads SGHRS; CDR2 reads YFSETQ. The CDR3 loop spans 14 amino acids. CDR3 bases: TGCGCCAGCAGCTCGGGACAGGGGAACGCTGAAGCTTTCTTT. Translating it yields CASSSGQGNAEAFF.

This sequence joins TRBV29-1 and TRBJ2-7, with 9 bases aligning to TRBD1. Germline loops: CDR1 SQVTM, CDR2 ANQGSEA. The V gene end was trimmed by 4 bases and the J gene end by 6 bases; junction bases not matched to a gene: 7. The CDR3 sequence is 13 residues long. CDR3 sequence (DNA): TGCAGCGTTGGAGGGACAGGGTCAGCCGAGCAGTACTTC. Translated, it gives CSVGGTGSAEQYF.